Below, one TCR beta chain is given with its context. Authors' analysis steps: The authors estimated nucleated cell counts from reference gene primer amplification. TCRdb keeps only in-frame clones here, not all; method: immunoSEQ multiplex PCR. D and trimming were read from the DNA, whereas the V and J calls and clone size are those reported in that table. The sample holds hundreds of thousands of clones; roughly 85% are singletons and the top ten take around 2.1%. The CDR3 extends over 15 amino acids. Germline V gives CDR1 SEHNR, CDR2 FQNEAQ (reference sequence). Losses at the gene ends were 5 bases for V and 4 bases for J; bases not matched to a gene: 4. Recovery among Cohort 3 donors was established by two negative PCRs, clearance, or symptom resolution. The data belong to a study of blood T cell repertoires in COVID-19. Background on the study: Specimens from acute and convalescent COVID-19 originated in the United States, Italy and Spain.

The clonotype was recovered from a man between 25 and 39 years old who had recovered from COVID-19. Sequencing input: PBMCs or T cells enriched from blood (not recorded which). J is TRBJ2-1 and V is TRBV7-9; 11 bases fit TRBD2. The CDR3 loop is CASSPLAGAYNEQFF. The DNA for the CDR3 is TGTGCCAGCAGCCCACTAGCGGGGGCGTACAATGAGCAGTTCTTC.